The 9 T cell receptor beta chains below all came from one sample that was sequenced in a study of T cell responses to AZD1222 COVID-19 vaccine. This table comes from immunoSEQ multiplex PCR, and its TCRdb copy is limited to in-frame clones, with some not included. The table includes about 140,000 clones, around 93% detected once. Sequenced here: peripheral blood, sampled on day 0 of AZD1222 vaccination. The source is an adult in good health.

This chain uses TRBV4-1 with TRBJ2-7, with D perhaps matching TRBD1 (5 bases). The CDR3 contains 14 residues. V lost 2 bases and J lost 3, with 11 bases in between. CDR1 is MGHRA and CDR2 is YSYEKL in the germline V gene. CDR3 protein: CASSQMGPIYEQYF. The CDR3 DNA is TGCGCCAGCAGCCAAATGGGGCCGATCTACGAGCAGTACTTC.

This clone was observed a handful of times. The rearrangement links TRBV7-2 to TRBJ1-5; D gene ambiguous. V lost 1 base, J lost 3 bases, and 10 bases lay in between. Germline V gene lookup returns CDR1 SGHTA and CDR2 FQGNSA. This CDR3 region has 15 residues. The CDR3 DNA sequence: TGTGCCAGCAGCTTAGTAGGCGGAGACAATCAGCCCCAGCATTTT. Its translation is CASSLVGGDNQPQHF.

The V gene is TRBV6-4, the J gene TRBJ2-6; D tentatively fits TRBD1 or TRBD2 (5 bases each). Per the germline V gene, CDR1 is MRHNA and CDR2 is SNTAGT. V was cut by 0 bases and J by 2 bases, with 14 bases left in between. This CDR3 is built from 18 residues. CDR3 coding DNA: TGTGCCAGCAGTGACTCAGGGGAATCGGGACCTGGGGCCAACGTCCTGACTTTC. It translates to CASSDSGESGPGANVLTF.

This clone was recorded once. The chain has TRBV29-1 and TRBJ2-3, with TRBD1 matching over 8 bases. The CDR3 contains 13 residues. Germline CDR1 is SQVTM and CDR2 is ANQGSEA. The J segment lost 5 bases and the V segment lost 7 bases, leaving 8 bases of the junction unmatched. CDR3 loop: CSGTGGVGDTQYF. The CDR3 DNA follows: TGCAGCGGTACAGGGGGAGTTGGAGATACGCAGTATTTT.

This chain links TRBV2 with TRBJ2-7, with 8 bases fitting TRBD1. The CDR3 covers 15 residues. CDR1 and CDR2 (germline): SNHLY, FYNNEI. The V gene end was trimmed by 6 bases and the J gene end by 6 bases; junction bases not matched to a gene: 13. In nucleotides, the CDR3 is TGTGCCAGCAGAAGAGAGCCAGGGGGCACCGGCGAGCAGTACTTC. Translating gives CASRREPGGTGEQYF.

The chain employs TRBV5-5 and TRBJ2-7; 7 positions agree with TRBD2. The CDR3 totals 15 residues. With 4 bases clipped from V and 4 bases from J, the junction kept 11 bases outside the gene matches. Germline V CDR1 and CDR2: SGHKS, YYEKEE (reference sequence). This CDR3 is CASSPYIAGEYEQYF. DNA for the CDR3: TGTGCCAGCAGCCCCTACATAGCGGGCGAGTACGAGCAGTACTTC.

This sequence joins TRBV24-1 and TRBJ2-6; the D gene is possibly TRBD2 (5 bases). CDR3 size: 17 residues. Per germline, CDR1 KGHDR and CDR2 SFDVKD. V lost 2 bases and J lost 0, with 10 bases in between. CDR3 nucleotides: TGTGCCACCAGTGATTCGCGGGCGGACTCTGGGGCCAACGTCCTGACTTTC. It specifies CATSDSRADSGANVLTF.

The chain couples TRBV19 to TRBJ1-4, with unresolved D. Germline CDR1 LNHDA, CDR2 SQIVND (reference sequence). V lost 2 bases to trimming and J lost 8 bases, with 9 bases between them. This CDR3 has 13 residues. Written as DNA, the CDR3 is TGTGCCAGTAGTATACTTGTGGGGGAAAAACTGTTTTTT. Its translation: CASSILVGEKLFF.

V is TRBV5-6 and J is TRBJ1-5, with a tentative D call TRBD1 (5 bases). The CDR3 has 15 residues. V lost 2 bases and J lost 0, with 9 bases in between. The germline CDR1 and CDR2 sequences are SGHDT and YYEEEE. The CDR3 DNA reads as TGTGCCAGCAGCTTATATAGGGGTAGCAATCAGCCCCAGCATTTT. Translating it yields CASSLYRGSNQPQHF. The variable domain in full, completed from reference TRBV5-6 and TRBJ1-5, reads DAGVTQSPTHLIKTRGQQVTLRCSPKSGHDTVSWYQQALGQGPQFIFQYYEEEERQRGNFPDRFSGHQFPNYSSELNVNALLLGDSALYLCASSLYRGSNQPQHFGDGTRLSIL.